These T cell receptor beta chains were read from a single sample in a study of cytomegalovirus exposure and HLA in healthy donors. Profiling relied on immunoSEQ multiplex PCR, and the TCRdb table lists in-frame clones only, not all of them. The top ten hold about 8% of the sample, which has just over 95,000 clones, more than 65% seen once. The sequenced material came from PBMCs. Receptors originate from a human donor in good health. CDR3s include the opening cysteine and the closing phenylalanine or tryptophan. D genes are given only for firm matches. Size is omitted from some rows. Given values are once, few, many or a class for expanded clones.

D gene: TRBD1; V gene: TRBV5-4; clone size: NA; J gene: TRBJ2-1; CDR3 DNA: TGTGCCAGCAGCTCGGGACAGGGTACCTACAATGAGCAGTTCTTC; CDR3 protein: CASSSGQGTYNEQFF
D gene: NA; V gene: TRBV4-3; clone size: few; J gene: TRBJ1-4; CDR3 DNA: TGCGCCAGCAGCCAAGATGCGAGGTCCATGGGTGGAAAACTGTTTTTT; CDR3 protein: CASSQDARSMGGKLFF
D gene: NA; V gene: TRBV5-4; clone size: NA; J gene: TRBJ1-3; CDR3 DNA: TGTGCCAGCAGCCCAGACCCGGGGAGCTCTGGAAACACCATATATTTT; CDR3 protein: CASSPDPGSSGNTIYF
D gene: TRBD2; V gene: TRBV29-1; clone size: few; J gene: TRBJ2-3; CDR3 DNA: TGCAGCGTGGGACTAGCGGGGCGCGATACGCAGTATTTT; CDR3 protein: CSVGLAGRDTQYF
D gene: TRBD2; V gene: TRBV4-2; clone size: NA; J gene: TRBJ2-7; CDR3 DNA: TGTGCCAGCAGCCAAGATTGGGCAGCGGGAGTAGGGGCTCGCGAGCAGTACTTC; CDR3 protein: CASSQDWAAGVGAREQYF
D gene: NA; V gene: TRBV2; clone size: NA; J gene: TRBJ2-5; CDR3 DNA: TGTGCCAGTTCCGGGACTCTCCAAGAGACCCAGTACTTC; CDR3 protein: CASSGTLQETQYF
D gene: TRBD1; V gene: TRBV5-6; clone size: NA; J gene: TRBJ1-1; CDR3 DNA: TGTGCCAGCCACGACAGGGGGAGTGAAGCTTTCTTT; CDR3 protein: CASHDRGSEAFF
D gene: NA; V gene: TRBV30; clone size: NA; J gene: TRBJ2-1; CDR3 DNA: TGTGCCTGGACGGAGTCCTACAATGAGCAGTTCTTC; CDR3 protein: CAWTESYNEQFF
D gene: NA; V gene: TRBV2; clone size: once; J gene: TRBJ2-3; CDR3 DNA: TGTGCCAGCAGTGAAGACAGGGGGGGGACAGATACGCAGTATTTT; CDR3 protein: CASSEDRGGTDTQYF
D gene: TRBD1; V gene: TRBV5-6; clone size: NA; J gene: TRBJ2-5; CDR3 DNA: TGTGCCAGCAGCCGGGACAGGGGAAAAGAGACCCAGTACTTC; CDR3 protein: CASSRDRGKETQYF
D gene: NA; V gene: TRBV9; clone size: NA; J gene: TRBJ2-7; CDR3 DNA: TGTACCAGCAGCGTAGATTTAGGGGGCTCCTACGAGCAGTACTTC; CDR3 protein: CTSSVDLGGSYEQYF
D gene: NA; V gene: TRBV7-2; clone size: NA; J gene: TRBJ1-1; CDR3 DNA: TGTGCCAGCAGCCTGAGTATGATTGGCACTGAAGCTTTCTTT; CDR3 protein: CASSLSMIGTEAFF
D gene: NA; V gene: TRBV2; clone size: NA; J gene: TRBJ1-5; CDR3 DNA: TGTGCCAGCAACAGGGAGCGCCAGCCCCAGCATTTT; CDR3 protein: CASNRERQPQHF
D gene: NA; V gene: TRBV7-9; clone size: NA; J gene: TRBJ1-3; CDR3 DNA: TGTGCCAGCAGCCGCTTCGCTGGGACACCTGGAAACACCATATATTTT; CDR3 protein: CASSRFAGTPGNTIYF
D gene: NA; V gene: TRBV5-1; clone size: NA; J gene: TRBJ2-7; CDR3 DNA: TGCGCCAGCAGCTTGGCAGGGTTCCCATCGAGCTACGAGCAGTACTTC; CDR3 protein: CASSLAGFPSSYEQYF
D gene: TRBD1; V gene: TRBV12-5; clone size: NA; J gene: TRBJ1-1; CDR3 DNA: TGTGCTAGTGGTTCTGGACCAAAGACAGGGGGGTTGGACACTGAAGCTTTCTTT; CDR3 protein: CASGSGPKTGGLDTEAFF
D gene: TRBD2; V gene: TRBV19; clone size: NA; J gene: TRBJ2-7; CDR3 DNA: TGTGCCAGTAGTAGGGCATCTAGCGGGAGGCCCTACGAGCAGTACTTC; CDR3 protein: CASSRASSGRPYEQYF
D gene: TRBD1; V gene: TRBV9; clone size: few; J gene: TRBJ1-5; CDR3 DNA: TGTGCCAGCAGCCTGACAGGGGGCAGACAGCCCCAGCATTTT; CDR3 protein: CASSLTGGRQPQHF
D gene: TRBD2; V gene: TRBV4-1; clone size: NA; J gene: TRBJ2-7; CDR3 DNA: TGCGCCAGCAGCCTTAGCGGGGAATCCTACGAGCAGTACTTC; CDR3 protein: CASSLSGESYEQYF
D gene: TRBD1; V gene: TRBV7-2; clone size: few; J gene: TRBJ1-1; CDR3 DNA: TGTGCCAGCAGCTTAGGAAGACAGGGGGCGCGATCTGAAGCTTTCTTT; CDR3 protein: CASSLGRQGARSEAFF
D gene: NA; V gene: TRBV9; clone size: NA; J gene: TRBJ1-6; CDR3 DNA: TGTGCCAGCAGCGTAGAAGGGCGGGAAAATTCACCCCTCCACTTT; CDR3 protein: CASSVEGRENSPLHF
D gene: NA; V gene: TRBV7-7; clone size: NA; J gene: TRBJ2-7; CDR3 DNA: TGTGCCAGCAGCTTAGGGGGGCGCGACGAGCAGTACTTC; CDR3 protein: CASSLGGRDEQYF
D gene: NA; V gene: TRBV6-5; clone size: NA; J gene: TRBJ2-7; CDR3 DNA: TGTGCCAGCAGTTACTCGCAAAGCTACGAGCAGTACTTC; CDR3 protein: CASSYSQSYEQYF
D gene: NA; V gene: TRBV19; clone size: NA; J gene: TRBJ1-1; CDR3 DNA: TGTGCCAGTTCCTTTGGCAGGGTAAGCACTGAAGCTTTCTTT; CDR3 protein: CASSFGRVSTEAFF
D gene: TRBD2; V gene: TRBV2; clone size: once; J gene: TRBJ2-1; CDR3 DNA: TGTGCCAGCAGTGTAGGCCTAGCGGGGGGCCTTTACAATGAGCAGTTCTTC; CDR3 protein: CASSVGLAGGLYNEQFF
D gene: TRBD2; V gene: TRBV7-9; clone size: NA; J gene: TRBJ2-5; CDR3 DNA: TGTGCCAGCAGCTTAAGGGTTACGCGGGAGGGCTCGGAGACCCAGTACTTC; CDR3 protein: CASSLRVTREGSETQYF
D gene: TRBD2; V gene: TRBV2; clone size: NA; J gene: TRBJ2-3; CDR3 DNA: TGTGCCAGCAGTTCGGGAGGGGTAACAGATACGCAGTATTTT; CDR3 protein: CASSSGGVTDTQYF
D gene: NA; V gene: TRBV4-2; clone size: NA; J gene: TRBJ1-4; CDR3 DNA: TGTGCCAGCAGCCAAGTAAAATTGGCAGGGGATGAAAAACTGTTTTTT; CDR3 protein: CASSQVKLAGDEKLFF
D gene: TRBD2; V gene: TRBV10-3; clone size: few; J gene: TRBJ2-2; CDR3 DNA: TGTGCCAGCCAATATAGCGGGAGGAGGAGCACCGGGGAGCTGTTTTTT; CDR3 protein: CASQYSGRRSTGELFF
D gene: NA; V gene: TRBV5-4; clone size: few; J gene: TRBJ2-7; CDR3 DNA: TGTGCCAGCAGCTTAACAGGACAAAGGAAAACCTACGAGCAGTACTTC; CDR3 protein: CASSLTGQRKTYEQYF
D gene: TRBD1; V gene: TRBV6-6; clone size: NA; J gene: TRBJ1-2; CDR3 DNA: TGTGCCAGCAGTTACGTTGCACAGGGGGTTCGCTATGGCTACACCTTC; CDR3 protein: CASSYVAQGVRYGYTF
D gene: TRBD1; V gene: TRBV29-1; clone size: NA; J gene: TRBJ2-5; CDR3 DNA: TGCAGCGTTGAACACGGACAGGGGCCCTTTAGGGAGACCCAGTACTTC; CDR3 protein: CSVEHGQGPFRETQYF
D gene: TRBD1; V gene: TRBV5-1; clone size: NA; J gene: TRBJ1-1; CDR3 DNA: TGCGCCAGCAGCCCGGGACAGGGACGTGAAGCTTTCTTT; CDR3 protein: CASSPGQGREAFF
D gene: NA; V gene: TRBV6-1; clone size: NA; J gene: TRBJ1-5; CDR3 DNA: TGTGCCAGCAGTGAAGAGGGGAGCAATCAGCCCCAGCATTTT; CDR3 protein: CASSEEGSNQPQHF
D gene: NA; V gene: TRBV5-8; clone size: once; J gene: TRBJ1-6; CDR3 DNA: TGTGCCAGCAGCTTGGTTCAGGGAAACTCACCCCTCCACTTT; CDR3 protein: CASSLVQGNSPLHF
D gene: NA; V gene: TRBV5-4; clone size: NA; J gene: TRBJ1-2; CDR3 DNA: TGTGCCAGCAGCTTGGAGGCCTCGGGCTATGGCTACACCTTC; CDR3 protein: CASSLEASGYGYTF
D gene: TRBD1; V gene: TRBV15; clone size: NA; J gene: TRBJ1-2; CDR3 DNA: TGTGCCATCCCAGGACAGGGCAACTATGGCTACACCTTC; CDR3 protein: CAIPGQGNYGYTF
D gene: TRBD2; V gene: TRBV5-1; clone size: once; J gene: TRBJ2-2; CDR3 DNA: TGCGCCAGCAGTTCCATTAGCGGGGGGGCGTTTGGCGGCACCGGGGAGCTGTTTTTT; CDR3 protein: CASSSISGGAFGGTGELFF
D gene: TRBD2; V gene: TRBV5-1; clone size: NA; J gene: TRBJ2-7; CDR3 DNA: TGCGCCAGCAGCTCGGGGACTAGCGTCAACGAGCAGTACTTC; CDR3 protein: CASSSGTSVNEQYF
D gene: TRBD2; V gene: TRBV5-5; clone size: NA; J gene: TRBJ2-2; CDR3 DNA: TGTGCCAGCAGCTCGGGACTAAACGCGAACACCGGGGAGCTGTTTTTT; CDR3 protein: CASSSGLNANTGELFF
D gene: NA; V gene: TRBV2; clone size: NA; J gene: TRBJ2-3; CDR3 DNA: TGTGCCAGCGCTGGACAGACTTACACAGATACGCAGTATTTT; CDR3 protein: CASAGQTYTDTQYF
D gene: TRBD1; V gene: TRBV6-5; clone size: NA; J gene: TRBJ2-1; CDR3 DNA: TGTGCCAGCAGTTATGTGGGACAGGGGTCGTCCGATGAGCAGTTCTTC; CDR3 protein: CASSYVGQGSSDEQFF
D gene: NA; V gene: TRBV30; clone size: NA; J gene: TRBJ2-4; CDR3 DNA: TGTGCCTGGAGTGGACTAGCCAAAAACATTCAGTACTTC; CDR3 protein: CAWSGLAKNIQYF
D gene: TRBD1; V gene: TRBV6-5; clone size: NA; J gene: TRBJ1-4; CDR3 DNA: TGTGCCAGCAGAATGGGACAGATTCAGAAAAAACTGTTTTTT; CDR3 protein: CASRMGQIQKKLFF
D gene: TRBD2; V gene: TRBV30; clone size: NA; J gene: TRBJ2-1; CDR3 DNA: TGTGCCTGGAGGGTGTTTAGCGGGAGATTAGGAGAGCAGTTCTTC; CDR3 protein: CAWRVFSGRLGEQFF
D gene: NA; V gene: TRBV27; clone size: NA; J gene: TRBJ2-7; CDR3 DNA: TGTGCCAGCAGTTTATTAGGGTCAGGGGAGCGGAGCTACGAGCAGTACTTC; CDR3 protein: CASSLLGSGERSYEQYF
D gene: NA; V gene: TRBV7-7; clone size: NA; J gene: TRBJ1-6; CDR3 DNA: TGTGCCAGCACCGAGGGGAGGGCGATTAGCTCCTATAATTCACCCCTCCACTTT; CDR3 protein: CASTEGRAISSYNSPLHF
D gene: NA; V gene: TRBV5-6; clone size: NA; J gene: TRBJ1-5; CDR3 DNA: TGTGCCAGCAGCTCCTATTTGACAGGACTAGATCAGCCCCAGCATTTT; CDR3 protein: CASSSYLTGLDQPQHF
D gene: NA; V gene: TRBV5-1; clone size: once; J gene: TRBJ2-3; CDR3 DNA: TGCGCCAGCAGCTTGGCCTTTAAAGATACGCAGTATTTT; CDR3 protein: CASSLAFKDTQYF